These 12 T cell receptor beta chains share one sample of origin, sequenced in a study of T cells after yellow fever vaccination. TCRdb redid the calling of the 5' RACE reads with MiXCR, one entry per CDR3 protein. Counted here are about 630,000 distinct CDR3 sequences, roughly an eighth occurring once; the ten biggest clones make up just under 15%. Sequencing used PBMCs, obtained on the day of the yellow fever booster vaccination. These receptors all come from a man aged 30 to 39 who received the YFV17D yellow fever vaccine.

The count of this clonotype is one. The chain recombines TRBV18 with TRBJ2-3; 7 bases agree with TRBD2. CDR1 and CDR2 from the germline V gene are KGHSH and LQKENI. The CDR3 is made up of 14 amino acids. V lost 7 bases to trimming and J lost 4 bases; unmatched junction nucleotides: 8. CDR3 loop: CASYGRLAADTQYF. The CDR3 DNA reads TGTGCCAGCTATGGTCGGCTAGCGGCAGATACGCAGTATTTT.

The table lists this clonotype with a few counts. CDR3 DNA: TGTGCCAGCAGAAAGACGGGACAGGCCTACGAGCAGTACTTC. Its translation: CASRKTGQAYEQYF. The rearrangement uses TRBV6-1 and TRBJ2-7, with TRBD1 matching over 8 bases. CDR3 length: 14 amino acids. J gave up 2 bases and V 6 bases, and 6 bases lay outside the gene matches. Germline assignment: CDR1 MNHNS and CDR2 SASEGT.

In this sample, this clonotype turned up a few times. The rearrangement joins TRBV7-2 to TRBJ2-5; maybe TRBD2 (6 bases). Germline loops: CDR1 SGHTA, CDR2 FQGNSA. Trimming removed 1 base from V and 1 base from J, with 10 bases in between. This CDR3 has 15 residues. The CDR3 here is CASSLGGTSQETQYF. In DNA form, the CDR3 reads TGTGCCAGCAGCTTAGGCGGGACCTCCCAAGAGACCCAGTACTTC.

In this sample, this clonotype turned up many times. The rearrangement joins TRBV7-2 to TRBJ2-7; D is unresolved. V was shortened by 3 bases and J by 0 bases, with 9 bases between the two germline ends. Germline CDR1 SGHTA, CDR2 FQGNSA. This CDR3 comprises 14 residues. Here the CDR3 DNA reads TGTGCCAGCAGCTTGGATCCGAGCTCCTACGAGCAGTACTTC. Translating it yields CASSLDPSSYEQYF. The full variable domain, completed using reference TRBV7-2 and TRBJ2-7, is GAGVSQSPSNKVTEKGKDVELRCDPISGHTALYWYRQSLGQGLEFLIYFQGNSAPDKSGLPSDRFSAERTGGSVSTLTIQRTQQEDSAVYLCASSLDPSSYEQYFGPGTRLTVT.

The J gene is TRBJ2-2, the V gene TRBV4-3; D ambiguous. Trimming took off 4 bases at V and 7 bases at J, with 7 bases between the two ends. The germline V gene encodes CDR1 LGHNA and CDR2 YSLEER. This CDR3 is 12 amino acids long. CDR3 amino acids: CASSPRVGELFF. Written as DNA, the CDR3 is TGCGCCAGCAGCCCACGTGTCGGGGAGCTGTTTTTT.

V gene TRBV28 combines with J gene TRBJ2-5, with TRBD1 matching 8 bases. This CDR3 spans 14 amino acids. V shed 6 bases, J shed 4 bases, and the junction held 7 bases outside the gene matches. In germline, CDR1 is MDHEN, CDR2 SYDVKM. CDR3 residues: CASRTSGGSETQYF. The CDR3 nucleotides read TGTGCCAGCAGAACATCAGGGGGCTCAGAGACCCAGTACTTC. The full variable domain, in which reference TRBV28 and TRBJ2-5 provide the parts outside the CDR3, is DVKVTQSSRYLVKRTGEKVFLECVQDMDHENMFWYRQDPGLGLRLIYFSYDVKMKEKGDIPEGYSVSREKKERFSLILESASTNQTSMYLCASRTSGGSETQYFGPGTRLLVL.

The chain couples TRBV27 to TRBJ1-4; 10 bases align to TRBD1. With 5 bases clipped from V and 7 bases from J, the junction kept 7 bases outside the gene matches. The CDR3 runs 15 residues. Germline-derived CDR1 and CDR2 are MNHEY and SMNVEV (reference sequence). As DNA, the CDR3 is TGTGCCAGCAGTATACCGGGACAGGGGATTGAAAAACTGTTTTTT. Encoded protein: CASSIPGQGIEKLFF.

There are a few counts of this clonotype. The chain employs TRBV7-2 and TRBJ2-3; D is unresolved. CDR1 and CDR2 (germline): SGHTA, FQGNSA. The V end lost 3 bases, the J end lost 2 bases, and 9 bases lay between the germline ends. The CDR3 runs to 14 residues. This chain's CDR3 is CASSFLALTDTQYF. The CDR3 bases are TGTGCCAGCAGCTTTCTGGCCCTCACAGATACGCAGTATTTT.

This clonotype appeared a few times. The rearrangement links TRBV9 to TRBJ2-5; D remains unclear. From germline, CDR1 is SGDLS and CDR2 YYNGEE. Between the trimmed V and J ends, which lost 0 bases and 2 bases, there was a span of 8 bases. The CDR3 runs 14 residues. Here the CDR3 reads CASSVEVGQETQYF. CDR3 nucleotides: TGTGCCAGCAGCGTAGAAGTGGGACAAGAGACCCAGTACTTC.

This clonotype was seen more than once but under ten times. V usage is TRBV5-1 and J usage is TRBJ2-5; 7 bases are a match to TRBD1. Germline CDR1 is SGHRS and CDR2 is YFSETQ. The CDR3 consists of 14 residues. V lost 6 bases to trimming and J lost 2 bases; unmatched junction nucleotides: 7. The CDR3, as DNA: TGCGCCAGCATGGACAGGCGAGGGCAAGAGACCCAGTACTTC. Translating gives CASMDRRGQETQYF.

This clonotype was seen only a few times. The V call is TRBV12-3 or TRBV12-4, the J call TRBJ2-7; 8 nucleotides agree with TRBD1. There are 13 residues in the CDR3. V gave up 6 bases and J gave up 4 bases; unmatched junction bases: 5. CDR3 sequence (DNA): TGTGCCAGCAGGGGGACAGGACATTACGAGCAGTACTTC. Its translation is CASRGTGHYEQYF.

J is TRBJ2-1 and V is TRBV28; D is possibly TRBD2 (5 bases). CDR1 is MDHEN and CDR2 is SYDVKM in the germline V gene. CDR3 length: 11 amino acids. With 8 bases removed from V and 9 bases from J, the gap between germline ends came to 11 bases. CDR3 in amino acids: CASGLLGEQFF. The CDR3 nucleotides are TGTGCCAGCGGACTGTTAGGTGAGCAGTTCTTC. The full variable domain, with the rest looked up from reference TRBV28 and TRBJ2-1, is DVKVTQSSRYLVKRTGEKVFLECVQDMDHENMFWYRQDPGLGLRLIYFSYDVKMKEKGDIPEGYSVSREKKERFSLILESASTNQTSMYLCASGLLGEQFFGPGTRLTVL.